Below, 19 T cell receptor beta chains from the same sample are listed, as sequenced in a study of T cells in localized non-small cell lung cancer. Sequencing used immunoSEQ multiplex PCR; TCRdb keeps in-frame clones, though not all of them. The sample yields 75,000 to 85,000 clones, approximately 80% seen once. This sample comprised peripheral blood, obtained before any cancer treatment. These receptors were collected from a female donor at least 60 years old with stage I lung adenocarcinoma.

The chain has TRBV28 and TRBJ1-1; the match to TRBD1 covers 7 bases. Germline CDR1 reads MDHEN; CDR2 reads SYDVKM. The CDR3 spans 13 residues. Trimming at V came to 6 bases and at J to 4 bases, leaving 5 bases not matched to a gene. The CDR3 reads CASRLDRVTEAFF. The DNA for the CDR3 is TGTGCCAGCAGGCTTGACAGGGTCACTGAAGCTTTCTTT.

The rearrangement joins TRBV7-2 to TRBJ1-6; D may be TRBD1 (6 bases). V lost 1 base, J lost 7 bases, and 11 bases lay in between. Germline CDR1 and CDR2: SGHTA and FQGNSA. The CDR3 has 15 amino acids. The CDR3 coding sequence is TGTGCCAGCAGCTTAGAAGGGGGGTGGAATTCACCCCTCCACTTT. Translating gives CASSLEGGWNSPLHF.

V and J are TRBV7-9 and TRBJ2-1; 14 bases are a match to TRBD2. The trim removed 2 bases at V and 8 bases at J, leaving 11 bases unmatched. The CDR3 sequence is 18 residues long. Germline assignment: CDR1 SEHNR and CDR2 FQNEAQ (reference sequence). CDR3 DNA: TGTGCCAGCAGCTTACGTCCCCCGGGACTAGCGGGAGAATATGAGCAGTTCTTC. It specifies CASSLRPPGLAGEYEQFF.

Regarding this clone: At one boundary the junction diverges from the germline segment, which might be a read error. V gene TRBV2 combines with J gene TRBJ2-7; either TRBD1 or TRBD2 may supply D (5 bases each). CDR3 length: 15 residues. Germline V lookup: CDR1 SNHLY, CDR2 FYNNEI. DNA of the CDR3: TGTGCCAGCAGCGAAGGCTCGGGACCCTCCTACGAGCAGTACTTC. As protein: CASSEGSGPSYEQYF.

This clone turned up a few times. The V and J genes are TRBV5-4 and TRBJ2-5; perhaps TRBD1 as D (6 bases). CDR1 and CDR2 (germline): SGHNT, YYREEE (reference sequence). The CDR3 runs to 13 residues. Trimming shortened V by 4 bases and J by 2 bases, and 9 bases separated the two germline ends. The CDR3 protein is CASSDGQQETQYF. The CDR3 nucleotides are TGTGCCAGCAGCGATGGACAGCAAGAGACCCAGTACTTC.

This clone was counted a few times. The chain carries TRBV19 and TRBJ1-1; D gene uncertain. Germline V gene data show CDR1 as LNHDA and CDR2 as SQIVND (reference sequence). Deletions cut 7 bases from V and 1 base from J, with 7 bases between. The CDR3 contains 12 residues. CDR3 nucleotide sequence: TGTGCCAGTATTTCCCGGAACACTGAAGCTTTCTTT. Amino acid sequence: CASISRNTEAFF.

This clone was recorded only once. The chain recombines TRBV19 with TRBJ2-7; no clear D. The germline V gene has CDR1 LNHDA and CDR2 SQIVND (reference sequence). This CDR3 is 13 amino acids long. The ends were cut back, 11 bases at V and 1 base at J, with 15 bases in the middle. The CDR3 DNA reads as TGTGCCGCCGGCTCCCTGGGGTCCTACGAGCAGTACTTC. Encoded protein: CAAGSLGSYEQYF.

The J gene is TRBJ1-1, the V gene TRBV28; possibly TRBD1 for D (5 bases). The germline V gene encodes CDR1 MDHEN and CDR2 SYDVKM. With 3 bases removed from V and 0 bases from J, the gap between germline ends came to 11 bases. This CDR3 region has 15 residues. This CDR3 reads CASSLMGTMNTEAFF. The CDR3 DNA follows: TGTGCCAGCAGTTTGATGGGGACTATGAACACTGAAGCTTTCTTT.

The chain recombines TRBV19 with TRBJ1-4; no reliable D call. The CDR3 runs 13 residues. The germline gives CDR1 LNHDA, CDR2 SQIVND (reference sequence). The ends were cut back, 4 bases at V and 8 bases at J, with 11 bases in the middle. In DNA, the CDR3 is TGTGCCAGTAGTACCTACCAGGAGGAAAAACTGTTTTTT. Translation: CASSTYQEEKLFF.

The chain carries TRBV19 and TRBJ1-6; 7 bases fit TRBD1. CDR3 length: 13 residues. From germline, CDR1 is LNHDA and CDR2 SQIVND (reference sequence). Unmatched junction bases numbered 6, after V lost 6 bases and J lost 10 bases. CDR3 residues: CASSPTGVSPLHF. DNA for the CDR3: TGTGCCAGTAGCCCAACAGGGGTCTCACCCCTCCACTTT.

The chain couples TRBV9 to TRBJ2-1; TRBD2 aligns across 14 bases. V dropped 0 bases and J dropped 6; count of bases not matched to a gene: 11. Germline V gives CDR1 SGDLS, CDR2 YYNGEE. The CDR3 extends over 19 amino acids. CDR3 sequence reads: CASSVAGLAGGLRGNEQFF. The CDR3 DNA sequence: TGTGCCAGCAGCGTAGCCGGACTAGCGGGAGGATTGAGGGGCAATGAGCAGTTCTTC. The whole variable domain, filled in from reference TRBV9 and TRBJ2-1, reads DSGVTQTPKHLITATGQRVTLRCSPRSGDLSVYWYQQSLDQGLQFLIQYYNGEERAKGNILERFSAQQFPDLHSELNLSSLELGDSALYFCASSVAGLAGGLRGNEQFFGPGTRLTVL.

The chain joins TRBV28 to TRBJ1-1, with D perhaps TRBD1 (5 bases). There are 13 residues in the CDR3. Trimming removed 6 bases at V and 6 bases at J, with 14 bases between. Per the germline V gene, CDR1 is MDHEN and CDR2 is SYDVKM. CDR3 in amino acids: CASSPGGRPEAFF. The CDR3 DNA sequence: TGTGCCAGCAGCCCTGGGGGACGACCTGAAGCTTTCTTT.

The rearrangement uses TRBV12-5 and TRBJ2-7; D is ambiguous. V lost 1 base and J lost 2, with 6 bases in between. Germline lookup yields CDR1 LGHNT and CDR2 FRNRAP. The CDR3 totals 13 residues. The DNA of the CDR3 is TGTGCTAGTGGTTTGGGGATTACCTACGAGCAGTACTTC. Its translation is CASGLGITYEQYF.

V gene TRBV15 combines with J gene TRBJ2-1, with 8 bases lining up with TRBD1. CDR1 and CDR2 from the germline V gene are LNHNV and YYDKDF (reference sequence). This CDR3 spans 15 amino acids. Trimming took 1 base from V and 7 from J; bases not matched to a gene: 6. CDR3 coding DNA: TGTGCCACCAGCAGAGTGGACAGGGATCTTAATGAGCAGTTCTTC. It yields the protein CATSRVDRDLNEQFF.

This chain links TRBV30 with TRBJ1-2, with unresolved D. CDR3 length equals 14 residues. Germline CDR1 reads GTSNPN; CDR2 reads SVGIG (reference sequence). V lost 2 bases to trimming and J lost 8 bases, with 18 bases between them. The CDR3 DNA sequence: TGTGCCTGGAGTCCGGGGATACCATCTATCGGCTACACCTTC. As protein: CAWSPGIPSIGYTF.

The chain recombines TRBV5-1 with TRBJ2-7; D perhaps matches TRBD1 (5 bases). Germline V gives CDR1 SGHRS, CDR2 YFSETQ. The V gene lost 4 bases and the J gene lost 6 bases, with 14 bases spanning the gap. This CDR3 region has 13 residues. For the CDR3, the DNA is TGCGCCAGCAGCGCAACTACAGGCCTCGAGCAGTACTTC. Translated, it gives CASSATTGLEQYF.

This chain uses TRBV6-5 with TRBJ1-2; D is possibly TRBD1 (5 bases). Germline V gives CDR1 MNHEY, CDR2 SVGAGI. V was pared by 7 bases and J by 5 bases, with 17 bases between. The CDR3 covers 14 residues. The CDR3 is CASTPGGGRYGYTF. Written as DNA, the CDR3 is TGTGCCAGCACTCCGGGGGGGGGAAGGTATGGCTACACCTTC.

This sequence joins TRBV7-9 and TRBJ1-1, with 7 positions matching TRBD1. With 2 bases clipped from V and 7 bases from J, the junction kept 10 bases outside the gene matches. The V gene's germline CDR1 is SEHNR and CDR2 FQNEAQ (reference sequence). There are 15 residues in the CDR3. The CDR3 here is CASSLSAQGRGEAFF. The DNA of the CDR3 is TGTGCCAGCAGCTTATCCGCACAGGGGAGGGGTGAAGCTTTCTTT.

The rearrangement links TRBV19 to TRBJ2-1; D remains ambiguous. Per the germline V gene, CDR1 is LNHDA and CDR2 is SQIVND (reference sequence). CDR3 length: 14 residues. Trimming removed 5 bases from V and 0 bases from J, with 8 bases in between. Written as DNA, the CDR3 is TGTGCCAGTAGTGCGTACAGCTCCTACAATGAGCAGTTCTTC. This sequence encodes CASSAYSSYNEQFF. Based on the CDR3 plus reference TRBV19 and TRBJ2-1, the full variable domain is DGGITQSPKYLFRKEGQNVTLSCEQNLNHDAMYWYRQDPGQGLRLIYYSQIVNDFQKGDIAEGYSVSREKKESFPLTVTSAQKNPTAFYLCASSAYSSYNEQFFGPGTRLTVL.